The source of this T cell receptor beta chain is a study of shared clonotypes between healthy human individuals. As originally analysed: Quality scores were absent from the junction-only immunoSEQ sequences, so filtering differed. Using immunoSEQ multiplex PCR, the repertoire was profiled, and TCRdb retains in-frame clones only, with some absent. V and J calls and clone size are as listed in that table; D and trimming were resolved from the DNA. Of about 980,000 clones listed, 76% are singletons. About this clone: What it binds is not known. Different DNA sequences within this sample yield the same CDR3.

Study-wide points: Around 5.3% of naive CD4 clonotypes were shared across four donors.

This sequence was found in a man in his late teens or twenties in good health. What was sequenced was memory CD4+ T cells sorted from blood. Described subset: CD45RA-negative fraction.

CDR3 protein: CASSANQETQYF. Here the CDR3 DNA reads TGTGCCAGCAGCGCGAACCAAGAGACCCAGTACTTC. The chain uses TRBV9 and TRBJ2-5; D unresolved. The germline CDR1 and CDR2 sequences are SGDLS and YYNGEE. The CDR3 totals 12 residues. The V end was cut by 3 bases, the J end by 0 bases, with 3 bases between.